This T cell receptor (beta chain) was recovered during a study of CD8+CD57+ T cells in acquired aplastic anemia. Study background: DNA from sorted CD4+ and CD8+ cells averaged around 3 ug. An average of about 10.8 million reads for CD4+ cells was obtained from healthy donors.

Details on this clonotype: Its cognate antigen is unknown.

Regarding the study as a whole: Patients did not significantly differ from controls in CD8+ Simpson's diversity. The number of CD8+ CDR3 sequences shared by patients and controls was approximately 30.

Genomic DNA acted as the template from which TCR beta VDJ combination and CDR3 sequence profiling were carried out. Each CDR3 protein gets one entry after TCRdb re-called the reads with MiXCR. This sample has roughly 130,000 distinct CDR3 sequences, with around 48% found just once. In germline, CDR1 is LNHNV, CDR2 YYDKDF (reference sequence). Trimming removed 3 bases from V and 4 bases from J; junction bases left unmatched: 5. CDR3 length: 16 amino acids. Sample: sorted CD4+, CD8+, or CD8+CD57+ T cells (not recorded which) from PBMCs. The chain carries TRBV15 and TRBJ2-3; 12 nucleotides match TRBD1. The receptor was isolated from a human donor in good health, serving as a control. CDR3 in amino acids: CATSSDGTGGADTQYF. The CDR3 coding sequence is TGTGCCACCAGCAGTGACGGGACAGGGGGCGCAGATACGCAGTATTTT.